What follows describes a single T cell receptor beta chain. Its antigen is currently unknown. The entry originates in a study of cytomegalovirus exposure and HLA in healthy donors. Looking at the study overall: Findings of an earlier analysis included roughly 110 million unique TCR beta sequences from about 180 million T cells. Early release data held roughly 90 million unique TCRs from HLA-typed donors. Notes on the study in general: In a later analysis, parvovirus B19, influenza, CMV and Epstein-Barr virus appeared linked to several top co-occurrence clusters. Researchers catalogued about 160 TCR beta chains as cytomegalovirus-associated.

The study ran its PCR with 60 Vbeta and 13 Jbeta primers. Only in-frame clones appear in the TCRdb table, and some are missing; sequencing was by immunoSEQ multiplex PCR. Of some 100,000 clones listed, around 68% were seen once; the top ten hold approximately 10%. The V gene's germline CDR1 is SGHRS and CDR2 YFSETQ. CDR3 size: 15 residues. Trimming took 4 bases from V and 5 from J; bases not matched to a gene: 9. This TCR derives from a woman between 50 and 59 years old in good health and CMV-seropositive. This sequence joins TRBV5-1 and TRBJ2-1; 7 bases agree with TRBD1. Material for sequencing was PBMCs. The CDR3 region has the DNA TGCGCCAGCAGCGACCTGACAGGGAAAGACAATGAGCAGTTCTTC. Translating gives CASSDLTGKDNEQFF.